The 18 T cell receptor beta chains below come from one sample, sequenced in a study of blood T cell repertoires in COVID-19. Libraries were prepared by immunoSEQ multiplex PCR; TCRdb keeps only in-frame clonotypes and omits some of them. Among 350,000 to 400,000 clones listed, 90% were seen once. The source material was peripheral blood. The receptors originated from a man aged 18-30 years with active or convalescent COVID-19.

This chain connects TRBV11-2 to TRBJ1-2; D is perhaps TRBD1 (6 bases). The CDR3 runs to 16 residues. Germline CDR1 and CDR2: SGHAT and FQNNGV. V lost 5 bases and J lost 6, with 22 bases in between. The CDR3 loop is CASSVPGVRRRNGYTF. The CDR3, as DNA: TGTGCCAGCAGCGTTCCAGGGGTAAGAAGGCGGAATGGCTACACCTTC.

This clone has a single count. For the CDR3, the DNA is TGTGCCAGCAGCCTACAGACAGGGGGAAGGGGTGGCTACACCTTC. Its translation is CASSLQTGGRGGYTF. V gene TRBV7-2 combines with J gene TRBJ1-2; TRBD1 aligns across 9 bases. Germline assignment: CDR1 SGHTA and CDR2 FQGNSA. The CDR3 totals 15 residues. Unmatched junction bases numbered 11, after V lost 5 bases and J lost 7 bases.

This chain links TRBV23-1 with TRBJ2-7, with 10 bases that match TRBD1. TRBV23-1 counts as an open reading frame of uncertain function. The CDR3 is 13 residues long. Trimming removed 5 bases from V and 6 bases from J; junction bases left unmatched: 4. CDR3 DNA: TGCGCCAGCAGTTGGACAGGGGGAGGCGAGCAGTACTTC. Translation gives CASSWTGGGEQYF.

The genes are TRBV11-2 and TRBJ2-7; D uncertain. Per the germline V gene, CDR1 is SGHAT and CDR2 is FQNNGV. Trimming pared 5 bases from V and 1 base from J, leaving 12 bases between. The CDR3 totals 14 residues. CDR3 nucleotides: TGTGCCAGCAGCAGATCGACACCATCCTACGAGCAGTACTTC. The encoded protein is CASSRSTPSYEQYF. Complete variable domain (other parts from reference TRBV11-2 and TRBJ2-7): EAGVAQSPRYKIIEKRQSVAFWCNPISGHATLYWYQQILGQGPKLLIQFQNNGVVDDSQLPKDRFSAERLKGVDSTLKIQPAKLEDSAVYLCASSRSTPSYEQYFGPGTRLTVT.

The chain joins TRBV7-3 to TRBJ2-1; 7 bases map to TRBD2. CDR1 is SGHTA and CDR2 is FQGTGA in the germline V gene. Trimming cost V 2 bases and J 4 bases; bases outside gene matches: 5. The CDR3 consists of 15 residues. CDR3 residues: CASSLGTSEYNEQFF. The CDR3 DNA follows: TGTGCCAGCAGCTTAGGTACTAGCGAGTACAATGAGCAGTTCTTC.

The chain links TRBV18 to TRBJ2-5, with TRBD2 matching over 8 bases. The CDR3 contains 14 residues. V lost 3 bases to trimming and J lost 4 bases; unmatched junction nucleotides: 4. Germline V lookup: CDR1 KGHSH, CDR2 LQKENI. The CDR3 protein is CASSPAGGVETQYF. CDR3 bases: TGTGCCAGCTCACCGGCGGGGGGAGTAGAGACCCAGTACTTC. Based on the CDR3 plus reference TRBV18 and TRBJ2-5, the full variable domain is NAGVMQNPRHLVRRRGQEARLRCSPMKGHSHVYWYRQLPEEGLKFMVYLQKENIIDESGMPKERFSAEFPKEGPSILRIQQVVRGDSAAYFCASSPAGGVETQYFGPGTRLLVL.

The V and J genes are TRBV5-6 and TRBJ2-1; D gene uncertain. Germline CDR1 SGHDT, CDR2 YYEEEE. This CDR3 is built from 14 residues. Trimming removed 7 bases from V and 7 bases from J, with 18 bases in between. CDR3: CASGLWRLPNEQFF. In DNA form, the CDR3 reads TGTGCCAGCGGGTTGTGGCGGCTGCCGAATGAGCAGTTCTTC.

V and J are TRBV14 and TRBJ1-4; D not certain. V gave up 1 base and J gave up 4 bases, with 13 bases separating them. Germline lookup yields CDR1 SGHDN and CDR2 FVKESK. CDR3 length: 16 residues. In DNA, the CDR3 is TGTGCCAGCAGCCAAGCTCGGGGATTGGGTAATGAAAAACTGTTTTTT. This encodes CASSQARGLGNEKLFF.

The rearrangement links TRBV6-5 to TRBJ2-7; tentatively, D is TRBD1 (6 bases). Trimming cost V 6 bases and J 0 bases, with 15 bases left between them. The CDR3 has 15 residues. CDR1 is MNHEY, CDR2 SVGAGI, per germline. As DNA, the CDR3 is TGTGCCAGCAGACAAACAGGGCTGAGCTCCTACGAGCAGTACTTC. Its protein product is CASRQTGLSSYEQYF.

This chain links TRBV4-1 with TRBJ2-4; the D gene is possibly TRBD1 (5 bases). This CDR3 is 15 amino acids long. CDR1 and CDR2 from the germline V gene are MGHRA and YSYEKL. V was pared by 4 bases and J by 3 bases, with 13 bases between. CDR3 amino acids: CASSPQGLLKNIQYF. In DNA, the CDR3 is TGCGCCAGCAGCCCCCAGGGTCTTCTCAAAAACATTCAGTACTTC.

The chain has TRBV4-3 and TRBJ2-7; TRBD2 matches at 14 bases. Germline CDR1 LGHNA, CDR2 YSLEER. The CDR3 consists of 18 residues. Germline trimming cut 2 bases from V and 2 bases from J; bases unmatched to any gene: 8. In nucleotides, the CDR3 is TGCGCCAGCAGCCAAACCCACCCGGGACTAGCGGGGGCCTACGAGCAGTACTTC. Translated, it gives CASSQTHPGLAGAYEQYF.

This chain connects TRBV19 to TRBJ1-2; 7 positions match TRBD1. CDR3 size: 14 residues. After removal of 0 bases from V and 7 bases from J, the junction contained 5 bases not matched to a gene. The germline V gene has CDR1 LNHDA and CDR2 SQIVND (reference sequence). The DNA for the CDR3 is TGTGCCAGTAGTATAGATCGGACAGGATTTGGCTACACCTTC. This gives the protein CASSIDRTGFGYTF. The variable domain in full, with the rest retrieved from reference TRBV19 and TRBJ1-2, is DGGITQSPKYLFRKEGQNVTLSCEQNLNHDAMYWYRQDPGQGLRLIYYSQIVNDFQKGDIAEGYSVSREKKESFPLTVTSAQKNPTAFYLCASSIDRTGFGYTFGSGTRLTVV.

The rearrangement uses TRBV19 and TRBJ1-3; D gene uncertain. The CDR3 covers 13 residues. Germline loops: CDR1 LNHDA, CDR2 SQIVND (reference sequence). V shed 11 bases and J shed 0 bases, with 11 bases lying between them. CDR3 sequence: CASGEFSGNTIYF. The CDR3 DNA follows: TGTGCCTCCGGGGAGTTCTCTGGAAACACCATATATTTT.

This sequence joins TRBV14 and TRBJ2-2; D uncertain. This CDR3 has 16 amino acids. Germline CDR1 is SGHDN and CDR2 is FVKESK. Trimming pared 2 bases from V and 2 bases from J, leaving 12 bases between. The CDR3 protein is CASSQYSQINTGELFF. Written as DNA, the CDR3 is TGTGCCAGCAGCCAATATAGTCAAATTAACACCGGGGAGCTGTTTTTT. Combining the CDR3 with reference TRBV14 and TRBJ2-2 gives the whole variable domain EAGVTQFPSHSVIEKGQTVTLRCDPISGHDNLYWYRRVMGKEIKFLLHFVKESKQDESGMPNNRFLAERTGGTYSTLKVQPAELEDSGVYFCASSQYSQINTGELFFGEGSRLTVL.

The chain uses TRBV6-2 or TRBV6-3 and TRBJ1-5; no clear D. Between the trimmed V and J ends, which lost 0 bases and 4 bases, there was a span of 7 bases. Germline values: CDR1 MNHEY, CDR2 SVGEGT. The CDR3 runs to 14 residues. The CDR3 protein is CASSYSAANQPQHF. Written as DNA, the CDR3 is TGTGCCAGCAGTTACTCTGCGGCGAATCAGCCCCAGCATTTT.

The J gene is TRBJ1-2, the V gene TRBV28; D gene uncertain. The CDR3 spans 14 residues. V lost 5 bases and J lost 6, with 16 bases in between. CDR1 and CDR2 (germline): MDHEN, SYDVKM. CDR3 in amino acids: CASSPYAVQNGYTF. In nucleotides, the CDR3 is TGTGCCAGCAGTCCTTATGCAGTGCAGAATGGCTACACCTTC.

This chain connects TRBV7-7 to TRBJ1-6; D is ambiguous. V lost 3 bases, J lost 9 bases, and 9 bases lay in between. CDR1 is SSHAT and CDR2 is FNYEAQ in the germline V gene (reference sequence). CDR3 length: 13 residues. The chain's CDR3 is CASSFGLSSPLHF. CDR3 DNA sequence: TGTGCCAGCAGCTTTGGTCTATCTTCACCCCTCCACTTT. Looking up the rest from reference TRBV7-7 and TRBJ1-6 gives the full variable domain: GAGVSQSPRYKVTKRGQDVTLRCDPISSHATLYWYQQALGQGPEFLTYFNYEAQPDKSGLPSDRFSAERPEGSISTLTIQRTEQRDSAMYRCASSFGLSSPLHFGNGTRLTVT.

The V gene is TRBV7-9, the J gene TRBJ1-5, with D perhaps matching TRBD1 (6 bases). This CDR3 spans 15 amino acids. V dropped 5 bases and J dropped 5 bases, with 16 bases sitting between them. Looked up from germline, CDR1 is SEHNR and CDR2 is FQNEAQ (reference sequence). In nucleotides, the CDR3 is TGTGCCAGCAGCCCCAGGGGAAGGGAAGATCAGCCCCAGCATTTT. Translation: CASSPRGREDQPQHF.